A single sample is the source of the 16 T cell receptor beta chains below, sequenced in a study of neoadjuvant nivolumab and ipilimumab in lung cancer. Sequenced by immunoSEQ multiplex PCR; TCRdb stores in-frame clones only, minus some. The sample contains some 37,000 clones, 89% of which appear only once. Material: peripheral blood, obtained before neoadjuvant nivolumab, alone or with ipilimumab. The receptors were gathered from an adult with non-small cell lung cancer.

V and J are TRBV27 and TRBJ2-7, with TRBD2 matching 10 bases. Germline CDR1 reads MNHEY; CDR2 reads SMNVEV (reference sequence). This CDR3 is built from 16 residues. V lost 5 bases to trimming and J lost 7 bases; unmatched junction nucleotides: 14. The DNA for the CDR3 is TGTGCCAGCAGTCCCTGGAGGGCTAGCGGGAGTGAAGAGCAGTACTTC. Translated: CASSPWRASGSEEQYF.

This chain uses TRBV18 with TRBJ1-4; TRBD1 agrees at 9 bases. V lost 0 bases, J lost 5 bases, and 4 bases stayed unmatched. Looked up from germline, CDR1 is KGHSH and CDR2 is LQKENI. The CDR3 loop spans 16 amino acids. In DNA, the CDR3 is TGTGCCAGCTCACCACCGGGGACAGGGACGAATGAAAAACTGTTTTTT. Protein product: CASSPPGTGTNEKLFF. The entire variable domain, with the rest obtained from reference TRBV18 and TRBJ1-4, is as follows: NAGVMQNPRHLVRRRGQEARLRCSPMKGHSHVYWYRQLPEEGLKFMVYLQKENIIDESGMPKERFSAEFPKEGPSILRIQQVVRGDSAAYFCASSPPGTGTNEKLFFGSGTQLSVL.

This clone was detected once. The genes are TRBV9 and TRBJ1-1; the D is unclear. The V end lost 0 bases, the J end lost 4 bases, and 7 bases lay between the germline ends. The germline CDR1 and CDR2 sequences are SGDLS and YYNGEE. This CDR3 comprises 13 residues. The CDR3 bases are TGTGCCAGCAGCGTAGCTGAGGGCACTGAAGCTTTCTTT. Amino acid sequence: CASSVAEGTEAFF.

V and J are TRBV5-4 and TRBJ2-1; 9 bases fit TRBD2. CDR1 SGHNT and CDR2 YYREEE come from the germline V gene (reference sequence). The CDR3 consists of 17 residues. J gave up 5 bases and V 3 bases, and 12 bases lay outside the gene matches. The DNA for the CDR3 is TGTGCCAGCAGCTCCTCGGCCGGGACTAGCAGAGACAATGAGCAGTTCTTC. It translates to CASSSSAGTSRDNEQFF. Variable domain in full (rest from reference TRBV5-4 and TRBJ2-1): ETGVTQSPTHLIKTRGQQVTLRCSSQSGHNTVSWYQQALGQGPQFIFQYYREEENGRGNFPPRFSGLQFPNYSSELNVNALELDDSALYLCASSSSAGTSRDNEQFFGPGTRLTVL.

The chain links TRBV2 to TRBJ2-4, with 8 bases identical to TRBD1. Trimming at V came to 8 bases and at J to 2 bases, leaving 5 bases not matched to a gene. The germline CDR1 and CDR2 sequences are SNHLY and FYNNEI. This CDR3 has 14 residues. This CDR3 is CASGQGGPKNIQYF. In nucleotides, the CDR3 is TGTGCCAGCGGACAGGGAGGACCCAAAAACATTCAGTACTTC.

In its sample, this clone was seen once. The CDR3 DNA is TGTGCCAGCAGCCAAGCGGGACTCAATAATGAGCAGTTCTTC. Translated, it gives CASSQAGLNNEQFF. The chain joins TRBV4-2 to TRBJ2-1, with a tentative D call TRBD2 (6 bases). Trimming took 1 base from V and 7 from J, leaving 11 bases between them. CDR3 length equals 14 residues. Germline lookup yields CDR1 LGHNA and CDR2 YNFKEQ.

The chain carries TRBV5-1 and TRBJ2-5, with D perhaps TRBD1 or TRBD2 (5 bases each). The ends were cut back, 5 bases at V and 1 base at J, with 12 bases in the middle. The CDR3 sequence is 14 residues long. Germline V gene lookup returns CDR1 SGHRS and CDR2 YFSETQ. The CDR3 sequence: CASRFRDRQETQYF. The CDR3 region has the DNA TGCGCCAGCAGGTTCCGGGACCGCCAAGAGACCCAGTACTTC.

The chain employs TRBV11-2 and TRBJ1-5; perhaps TRBD1 as D (5 bases). This CDR3 has 13 residues. The V gene's germline CDR1 is SGHAT and CDR2 FQNNGV. V dropped 5 bases and J dropped 4 bases, with 9 bases sitting between them. The DNA of the CDR3 is TGTGCCAGCAGCCCGGGGGATAATCAGCCCCAGCATTTT. Translated, it gives CASSPGDNQPQHF.

The rearrangement links TRBV7-2 to TRBJ2-3, with TRBD2 matching 11 bases. Germline trimming cut 5 bases from V and 2 bases from J; bases unmatched to any gene: 6. Germline values: CDR1 SGHTA, CDR2 FQGNSA. The CDR3 sequence is 16 residues long. As DNA, the CDR3 is TGTGCCAGCAGCCCCCCGGGACTAGCGGCCACAGATACGCAGTATTTT. Protein product: CASSPPGLAATDTQYF. Together with reference TRBV7-2 and TRBJ2-3, the CDR3 gives the full variable domain: GAGVSQSPSNKVTEKGKDVELRCDPISGHTALYWYRQSLGQGLEFLIYFQGNSAPDKSGLPSDRFSAERTGGSVSTLTIQRTQQEDSAVYLCASSPPGLAATDTQYFGPGTRLTVL.

The rearrangement uses TRBV9 and TRBJ1-2; 7 nucleotides align to TRBD1. Germline-derived CDR1 and CDR2 are SGDLS and YYNGEE. The CDR3 contains 14 residues. The V and J ends lost 3 bases and 4 bases, in that order; junction bases with no gene match: 6. The CDR3 region has the DNA TGTGCCAGCAGCGCCCCGGGACAGCCCTATGGCTACACCTTC. Its protein product is CASSAPGQPYGYTF. Complete variable domain (other parts from reference TRBV9 and TRBJ1-2): DSGVTQTPKHLITATGQRVTLRCSPRSGDLSVYWYQQSLDQGLQFLIQYYNGEERAKGNILERFSAQQFPDLHSELNLSSLELGDSALYFCASSAPGQPYGYTFGSGTRLTVV.

The chain links TRBV7-9 to TRBJ2-7; 8 bases line up with TRBD1. Germline CDR1 is SEHNR and CDR2 is FQNEAQ (reference sequence). Trimming removed 5 bases from V and 3 bases from J; junction bases left unmatched: 6. This CDR3 is 14 amino acids long. For the CDR3, the DNA is TGTGCCAGCAGCCCATCGGGACAGGTCTACGAGCAGTACTTC. Translating it yields CASSPSGQVYEQYF.

The genes are TRBV29-1 and TRBJ1-1; tentative D call: TRBD1 (6 bases). Germline values: CDR1 SQVTM, CDR2 ANQGSEA. Trimming left V 3 bases short and J 0 bases short, with 8 bases between. There are 13 residues in the CDR3. The CDR3 DNA follows: TGCAGCGTTGACAGGACAGTGAACACTGAAGCTTTCTTT. Its translation: CSVDRTVNTEAFF.

This clone appeared once. The chain recombines TRBV7-2 with TRBJ2-6; D is unclear. V was trimmed by 3 bases and J by 2 bases, leaving 8 bases between them. Germline CDR1 reads SGHTA; CDR2 reads FQGNSA. The CDR3 runs to 15 residues. The CDR3: CASSLSQAGANVLTF. In DNA, the CDR3 is TGTGCCAGCAGCTTGTCCCAGGCTGGGGCCAACGTCCTGACTTTC.

In its sample, this clone was seen once. The chain recombines TRBV5-5 with TRBJ1-2; D possibly corresponds to TRBD1 (5 bases). Germline CDR1 and CDR2: SGHKS and YYEKEE (reference sequence). This CDR3 comprises 13 residues. Trimming stripped 4 bases from V and 1 base from J, with 8 bases between. Here the CDR3 DNA reads TGTGCCAGCAGCCCGGGACTTAACTATGGCTACACCTTC. Protein product: CASSPGLNYGYTF.

By sample fraction, this clone is medium-sized (0.01 to 0.1%). The rearrangement uses TRBV27 and TRBJ2-7; D is unclear. Per the germline V gene, CDR1 is MNHEY and CDR2 is SMNVEV (reference sequence). Trimming took off 5 bases at V and 0 bases at J, with 5 bases between the two ends. The CDR3 loop spans 12 amino acids. This chain's CDR3 is CASSVSSYEQYF. In DNA, the CDR3 is TGTGCCAGCAGTGTTAGCTCCTACGAGCAGTACTTC.

The chain carries TRBV2 and TRBJ2-1; TRBD1 agrees at 8 bases. The germline V gene encodes CDR1 SNHLY and CDR2 FYNNEI. V was pared by 1 base and J by 3 bases, with 2 bases of the junction left unmatched. The CDR3 runs 15 residues. The DNA of the CDR3 is TGTGCCAGCAGTGAAGACAGGGGGATCTACAATGAGCAGTTCTTC. Translation gives CASSEDRGIYNEQFF.